Listed below are T cell receptor beta chains from one sample, sequenced in a study of patients and donors after allogeneic stem cell transplantation. TCRdb itself ran the RT-PCR reads through MiXCR, one entry per CDR3 protein. The data contain roughly 200,000 distinct CDR3 sequences, 38% of them singletons. Sequencing input: blood, either unsorted or a sorted T cell fraction (not recorded which). The receptors were sampled from a human donor who was either an allogeneic HSCT recipient or a stem cell or donor lymphocyte infusion donor (not recorded which). It is not recorded whose cells these are; they may come from a transplant donor. CDR3s include the opening cysteine and the closing phenylalanine or tryptophan. The D gene is left open where the match is weak. Clone size is given for some rows only: seen once, a few or many times, or a class if the clone is expanded.

v_gene	d_gene	j_gene	abundance	CDR3aa	CDR3nt
TRBV6-7	-	TRBJ1-1	few	CASTFEAFF	TGTGCCAGCACTTTTGAAGCTTTCTTT
TRBV5-1	-	TRBJ2-7	-	CASSLGAYEQYF	TGCGCCAGCAGCTTGGGAGCCTACGAGCAGTACTTC
TRBV6-6	TRBD1	TRBJ1-2	few	CASGTAYGYTF	TGTGCCAGCGGGACAGCCTATGGCTACACCTTC
TRBV28	TRBD1	TRBJ1-3	-	CASSSVGQGWDTIYF	TGTGCCAGCAGTTCCGTCGGACAGGGATGGGACACCATATATTTT
TRBV5-1	-	TRBJ2-2	-	CASSPLLTGTNTGELFF	TGCGCCAGCAGCCCTCTTTTGACAGGAACGAACACCGGGGAGCTGTTTTTT
TRBV4-1	TRBD2	TRBJ2-7	once	CASSPNPGLAGDYEQYF	TGCGCCAGCAGCCCAAACCCGGGACTAGCAGGGGACTACGAGCAGTACTTC
TRBV29-1	-	TRBJ1-1	-	CSARRASNTEAFF	TGCAGCGCACGGAGGGCATCGAACACTGAAGCTTTCTTT
TRBV6-5	TRBD1	TRBJ1-1	few	CASSYQGQQNTEAFF	TGTGCCAGCAGTTACCAGGGACAGCAGAACACTGAAGCTTTCTTT
TRBV7-2	TRBD2	TRBJ2-1	-	CASSFNGGNEQFF	TGTGCCAGCAGCTTTAACGGGGGGAATGAGCAGTTCTTC
TRBV5-1	-	TRBJ2-5	-	CASSLVGGEETQYF	TGCGCCAGCAGCTTGGTGGGGGGCGAGGAGACCCAGTACTTC
TRBV5-1	-	TRBJ1-2	-	CASSLAPGNDGYTF	TGCGCCAGCAGCTTGGCCCCAGGGAATGATGGCTACACCTTC
TRBV28	-	TRBJ1-6	-	CASNPGRGGSPLHF	TGTGCCAGCAACCCCGGCAGGGGAGGGTCACCCCTCCACTTT
TRBV4-1	-	TRBJ2-3	-	CASSQVLVGPGTQYF	TGCGCCAGCAGCCAAGTTCTAGTCGGGCCTGGGACGCAGTATTTT
TRBV20-1	-	TRBJ1-1	-	CSAQISLGRKAFF	TGCAGTGCACAAATCAGTCTCGGGCGAAAAGCTTTCTTT
TRBV5-1	TRBD2	TRBJ2-1	-	CASSLAGAGGPRSNEQFF	TGCGCCAGCAGCTTGGCCGGCGCGGGGGGGCCTCGGAGCAATGAGCAGTTCTTC
TRBV10-3	TRBD2	TRBJ2-7	few	CARRSEAGSEQYF	TGTGCCAGACGTTCCGAAGCGGGGTCCGAGCAGTACTTC